This passage covers 28 T cell receptor beta chains from one sample sequenced in a study of T cell responses to AZD1222 COVID-19 vaccine. Data came from immunoSEQ multiplex PCR; TCRdb stores just in-frame clones and leaves some out. The table records approximately 220,000 clones, more than 85% of them present only once. Sample: peripheral blood, taken on day 0 of MenACWY control vaccination. These TCRs come from an adult in good health.

J is TRBJ1-3 and V is TRBV5-8, with a weak D call TRBD1 (6 bases). The CDR3 covers 15 residues. V was pared by 6 bases and J by 0 bases, with 13 bases between. The V gene's germline CDR1 is SGHTS and CDR2 YDEGEE. CDR3 amino acids: CASTFGQFSGNTIYF. In nucleotides, the CDR3 is TGTGCCAGCACCTTTGGACAGTTCTCTGGAAACACCATATATTTT.

This chain links TRBV4-1 with TRBJ1-1, with a possible D match to TRBD1 (5 bases). The CDR3 totals 15 residues. Germline V gene sequence: CDR1 MGHRA, CDR2 YSYEKL. The germline V and J ends were trimmed by 0 bases and 2 bases, with 10 bases remaining between them. CDR3 residues: CASSQDPGQNTEAFF. The DNA for the CDR3 is TGCGCCAGCAGCCAAGATCCAGGGCAAAACACTGAAGCTTTCTTT.

The gene calls are TRBV6-1 and TRBJ2-5, with 10 nucleotides matching TRBD2. Per the germline V gene, CDR1 is MNHNS and CDR2 is SASEGT. The CDR3 has 13 residues. V trimming: 3 bases; J trimming: 14 bases; junction bases outside the gene matches: 9. This CDR3 reads CASSELLAGPPYF. As DNA, the CDR3 is TGTGCCAGCAGTGAGTTACTAGCGGGGCCGCCCTACTTC.

The genes are TRBV7-8 and TRBJ2-1, with D possibly being TRBD2 (6 bases). Germline V lookup: CDR1 SGHVS, CDR2 FQNEAQ. The V gene lost 3 bases and the J gene lost 0 bases, with 27 bases spanning the gap. CDR3 length equals 21 residues. The CDR3 coding sequence is TGTGCCAGCAGCTTCCCTCTTTCTAGCGCCTTCCCTACGAGCTCCTACAATGAGCAGTTCTTC. This encodes CASSFPLSSAFPTSSYNEQFF.

This clone was found once. The chain has TRBV6-5 and TRBJ1-2; D unresolved. There are 10 residues in the CDR3. V was shortened by 6 bases and J by 5 bases, with 4 bases between the two germline ends. The germline V gene has CDR1 MNHEY and CDR2 SVGAGI. CDR3 region: CASRSYGYTF. The CDR3 DNA follows: TGTGCCAGCAGGTCATATGGCTACACCTTC.

V gene TRBV3-1 (or the pseudogene TRBV3-2) combines with J gene TRBJ2-1; D possibly matches TRBD1 or TRBD2 (5 bases each). The CDR3 covers 14 residues. The ends were cut back, 4 bases at V and 8 bases at J, with 15 bases in the middle. Germline CDR1 reads LGHDT; CDR2 reads YNNKEL (reference sequence). Written as DNA, the CDR3 is TGTGCCAGCAGCCGCGACTGGGGCGGGTATGAGCAGTTCTTC. Translation gives CASSRDWGGYEQFF.

The chain employs TRBV6-6 and TRBJ1-5; D not certain. The CDR3 loop spans 15 amino acids. V gave up 5 bases and J gave up 0 bases, with 11 bases separating them. Germline CDR1 is MNHNY and CDR2 is SVGAGI (reference sequence). The CDR3 DNA reads TGTGCCAGCAGTCGTCAGACCGATAGCAATCAGCCCCAGCATTTT. Translating gives CASSRQTDSNQPQHF.

The table lists this clone with a count of one. The rearrangement uses TRBV3-1 (or the pseudogene TRBV3-2) and TRBJ2-7; D ambiguous. Trimming stripped 0 bases from V and 3 bases from J, with 12 bases between. The CDR3 loop spans 15 amino acids. CDR1 and CDR2 from the germline V gene are LGHDT and YNNKEL (reference sequence). The CDR3 sequence is CASSQEGFLGYEQYF. CDR3 sequence (DNA): TGTGCCAGCAGCCAAGAGGGATTTTTGGGCTACGAGCAGTACTTC.

The genes are TRBV2 and TRBJ2-7, with TRBD1 matching over 8 bases. This CDR3 is built from 15 residues. Per the germline V gene, CDR1 is SNHLY and CDR2 is FYNNEI. The V segment lost 6 bases and the J segment 2 bases; nucleotides outside the gene matches: 9. CDR3 coding DNA: TGTGCCAGCAGAGCTACAGGGGGATCTGCCTACGAGCAGTACTTC. Its protein is CASRATGGSAYEQYF. Variable domain in full (rest from reference TRBV2 and TRBJ2-7): EPEVTQTPSHQVTQMGQEVILRCVPISNHLYFYWYRQILGQKVEFLVSFYNNEISEKSEIFDDQFSVERPDGSNFTLKIRSTKLEDSAMYFCASRATGGSAYEQYFGPGTRLTVT.

This chain uses TRBV21-1 with TRBJ1-1; the table's D call of TRBD1 was not tested on the DNA. TRBV21-1 corresponds to a pseudogene. The CDR3 is made up of 16 amino acids. The CDR3 coding sequence is TGTGCCAGCAGCAACGTAGGGGGCGACTCGGGCACTGAAGCTTTCTTT. This encodes CASSNVGGDSGTEAFF.

The table lists this clone with a count of one. The genes are TRBV7-2 and TRBJ1-1, with D unresolved. Germline V gene lookup returns CDR1 SGHTA and CDR2 FQGNSA. V lost 2 bases and J lost 0, with 7 bases in between. The CDR3 runs 14 residues. The CDR3 region is CASSLSGVNTEAFF. The CDR3, as DNA: TGTGCCAGCAGCTTATCTGGGGTGAACACTGAAGCTTTCTTT.

The J gene is TRBJ2-5, the V gene TRBV5-1; 11 bases fit TRBD1. Germline V gene sequence: CDR1 SGHRS, CDR2 YFSETQ. The CDR3 is 15 residues long. The ends lost 4 bases at V and 5 bases at J; junction bases unmatched: 7. The CDR3 region is CASSPGQGAQETQYF. The CDR3, as DNA: TGCGCCAGCAGCCCCGGACAGGGGGCTCAGGAGACCCAGTACTTC.

The chain joins TRBV28 to TRBJ1-2; maybe TRBD1 (6 bases). Per germline, CDR1 MDHEN and CDR2 SYDVKM. Deletions cut 5 bases from V and 3 bases from J, with 16 bases between. The CDR3 length is 15 residues. The CDR3 loop reads CASSPGGGLDYGYTF. The CDR3 DNA reads as TGTGCCAGCAGTCCAGGCGGGGGCTTGGACTATGGCTACACCTTC.

J is TRBJ1-2 and V is TRBV27, with a possible D match to TRBD1 (5 bases). There are 13 residues in the CDR3. CDR1 and CDR2 (germline): MNHEY, SMNVEV (reference sequence). Trimming stripped 3 bases from V and 8 bases from J, with 13 bases between. The CDR3 DNA sequence: TGTGCCAGCAGTTTCGGGCAGGGCGGGGGCTACACCTTC. It yields the protein CASSFGQGGGYTF.

This clone was detected once. The rearrangement links TRBV5-6 to TRBJ1-6, with D unclear. V dropped 1 base and J dropped 8 bases, with 7 bases sitting between them. Germline lookup yields CDR1 SGHDT and CDR2 YYEEEE. The CDR3 sequence is 13 residues long. This CDR3 is CASSLPSHSPLHF. The CDR3 bases are TGTGCCAGCAGCTTGCCGAGTCATTCACCCCTCCACTTT.

The genes are TRBV5-1 and TRBJ1-2; D may be TRBD1 (6 bases). CDR1 is SGHRS and CDR2 is YFSETQ in the germline V gene. The V end lost 0 bases, the J end lost 2 bases, and 14 bases lay between the germline ends. This CDR3 spans 16 amino acids. CDR3 nucleotides: TGCGCCAGCAGCTTGGGAGCGGCAGGGGCCAACTATGGCTACACCTTC. Translation: CASSLGAAGANYGYTF. The variable domain in full, with the rest retrieved from reference TRBV5-1 and TRBJ1-2, is KAGVTQTPRYLIKTRGQQVTLSCSPISGHRSVSWYQQTPGQGLQFLFEYFSETQRNKGNFPGRFSGRQFSNSRSEMNVSTLELGDSALYLCASSLGAAGANYGYTFGSGTRLTVV.

This chain connects TRBV5-1 to TRBJ2-1; 9 nucleotides agree with TRBD2. Germline V lookup: CDR1 SGHRS, CDR2 YFSETQ. The CDR3 consists of 15 residues. The junction had 4 bases not matched to a gene; V was cut back by 2 bases and J by 4 bases. In nucleotides, the CDR3 is TGCGCCAGCAGCTTAGGCGGGGGGGCATACAATGAGCAGTTCTTC. It specifies CASSLGGGAYNEQFF.

V is TRBV11-2 and J is TRBJ2-2; no clear D gene. The CDR3 has 16 residues. Germline CDR1 and CDR2: SGHAT and FQNNGV. Trimming took off 3 bases at V and 1 base at J, with 12 bases between the two ends. The CDR3 here is CASSFSGGVNTGELFF. CDR3 nucleotides: TGTGCCAGCAGCTTTAGTGGTGGGGTGAACACCGGGGAGCTGTTTTTT.

The rearrangement uses TRBV25-1 and TRBJ2-7; D is unresolved. V was trimmed by 2 bases and J by 4 bases, leaving 3 bases between them. Germline values: CDR1 MGHDK, CDR2 SYGVNS. This CDR3 is built from 11 residues. CDR3 sequence reads: CASSESYEQYF. The CDR3 DNA reads TGTGCCAGCAGTGAAAGTTACGAGCAGTACTTC.

The rearrangement links TRBV19 to TRBJ1-2; maybe TRBD1 (5 bases). Germline loops: CDR1 LNHDA, CDR2 SQIVND (reference sequence). CDR3 size: 15 residues. V lost 4 bases and J lost 1, with 13 bases in between. Here the CDR3 DNA reads TGTGCCAGTAGTACCGCCGCCAGGGTTAACTATGGCTACACCTTC. Protein sequence: CASSTAARVNYGYTF.

V and J are TRBV5-1 and TRBJ1-4; D may be TRBD1 (5 bases). The CDR3 totals 13 residues. With 0 bases removed from V and 7 bases from J, the gap between germline ends came to 7 bases. CDR1 SGHRS and CDR2 YFSETQ come from the germline V gene. The CDR3 DNA is TGCGCCAGCAGCTTGGGCAGGGCTGAAAAACTGTTTTTT. It codes for CASSLGRAEKLFF.

The CDR3 region is CASSYNRAPGEKLFF. CDR3 nucleotides: TGTGCCAGCAGTTACAACAGGGCCCCTGGGGAAAAACTGTTTTTT. The chain recombines TRBV6-5 with TRBJ1-4; TRBD1 is a possible D gene (6 bases). The CDR3 is made up of 15 amino acids. V lost 2 bases, J lost 8 bases, and 15 bases lay in between. Per the germline V gene, CDR1 is MNHEY and CDR2 is SVGAGI.

The chain has TRBV12-3 or TRBV12-4 and TRBJ2-3; a possible D gene is TRBD2 (5 bases). V lost 6 bases and J lost 4, with 11 bases in between. This CDR3 region has 13 residues. The CDR3 protein is CASSPAGPDTQYF. DNA for the CDR3: TGTGCCAGCAGCCCCGCGGGCCCAGATACGCAGTATTTT.

The CDR3 coding sequence is TGTGCCATGGGACAGGGGGGGTTCTACGAGCAGTACTTC. This codes for CAMGQGGFYEQYF. The chain couples TRBV10-3 to TRBJ2-7; 11 bases fit TRBD1. The CDR3 covers 13 residues. V was pared by 9 bases and J by 3 bases, with 4 bases of the junction left unmatched. Germline CDR1 is ENHRY and CDR2 is SYGVKD.

The chain couples TRBV6-6 to TRBJ1-1; TRBD1 agrees at 7 bases. J lost 1 base, V lost 5 bases, and 4 bases had no gene match. The CDR3 is made up of 14 amino acids. The V gene's germline CDR1 is MNHNY and CDR2 SVGAGI (reference sequence). CDR3 nucleotide sequence: TGTGCCAGCAGTCCGAGGGGGCAGAACACTGAAGCTTTCTTT. This encodes CASSPRGQNTEAFF.

The chain links TRBV5-4 to TRBJ2-1; D may match TRBD1 or TRBD2 (6 bases each). Germline assignment: CDR1 SGHNT and CDR2 YYREEE (reference sequence). This CDR3 is built from 15 residues. The germline V and J ends were trimmed by 1 base and 0 bases, with 8 bases remaining between them. CDR3 residues: CASSLRGVSYNEQFF. The CDR3 DNA is TGTGCCAGCAGCTTGAGGGGGGTCTCCTACAATGAGCAGTTCTTC.

Concerning this clone itself: One junction end does not reproduce the germline sequence, and a read error may be involved. The V gene is TRBV28, the J gene TRBJ1-1; D may be TRBD1 (5 bases). Germline CDR1 MDHEN, CDR2 SYDVKM. The CDR3 runs 13 residues. CDR3 in DNA: TGCGCCAGCGGCGACAGATTGAACACTGAAGCTTTCTTT. Translation gives CASGDRLNTEAFF.

The CDR3 sequence: CASNPRTGMGYGYTF. The CDR3 DNA is TGTGCCAGCAACCCGCGGACAGGGATGGGCTATGGCTACACCTTC. The chain employs TRBV6-5 and TRBJ1-2; 8 positions match TRBD1. Looked up from germline, CDR1 is MNHEY and CDR2 is SVGAGI. The CDR3 has 15 amino acids. The junction had 11 bases not matched to a gene; V was cut back by 7 bases and J by 4 bases.